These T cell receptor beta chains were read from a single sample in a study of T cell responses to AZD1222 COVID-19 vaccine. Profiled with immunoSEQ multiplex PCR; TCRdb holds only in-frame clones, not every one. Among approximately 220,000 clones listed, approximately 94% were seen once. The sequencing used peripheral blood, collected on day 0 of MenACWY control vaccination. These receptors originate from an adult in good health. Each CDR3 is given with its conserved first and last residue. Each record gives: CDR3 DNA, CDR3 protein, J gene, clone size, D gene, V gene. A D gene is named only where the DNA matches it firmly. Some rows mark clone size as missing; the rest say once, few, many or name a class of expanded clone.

TGCGCCAGCAGCCAGGACAGGGACAGTAACTATGGCTACACCTTC	CASSQDRDSNYGYTF	TRBJ1-2	.	TRBD1	TRBV5-1
TGTGCCAGTAACCCCGGGACAGGGGTTTCACCCCTCCACTTT	CASNPGTGVSPLHF	TRBJ1-6	.	TRBD1	TRBV19
TGTGCCAGCGGAGGGACAGGGGTTAATTCACCCCTCCACTTT	CASGGTGVNSPLHF	TRBJ1-6	.	TRBD1	TRBV28
TGTGCCAGCTACCCCTCTCCCGGTCGGGACAGGGGGACAGATACGCAGTATTTT	CASYPSPGRDRGTDTQYF	TRBJ2-3	.	TRBD1	TRBV3-1/TRBV3-2
TGTGCCAGCAGTTCGGGGACGGACACCTACAATGAGCAGTTCTTC	CASSSGTDTYNEQFF	TRBJ2-1	few	.	TRBV6-5
TGTGCCAGTAGTATTTGGACAGGGGACCAGCCCCAGCATTTT	CASSIWTGDQPQHF	TRBJ1-5	.	TRBD1	TRBV19
TGTGCCAGTAGTATAGATCCCTTTAGGGGCGGAAATCAGCCCCAGCATTTT	CASSIDPFRGGNQPQHF	TRBJ1-5	.	.	TRBV19
TGTGCCAGCAGTGAAAAGGGCCGTCTCTCTGGAAACACCATATATTTT	CASSEKGRLSGNTIYF	TRBJ1-3	.	.	TRBV6-1
TGCGCCAGCAGCCAAGATTCAGGGCCGAGAAACACCATATATTTT	CASSQDSGPRNTIYF	TRBJ1-3	once	.	TRBV4-1
TGTGCCAGCAGTCAGACAGAAGAGACCCAGTACTTC	CASSQTEETQYF	TRBJ2-5	.	.	TRBV28